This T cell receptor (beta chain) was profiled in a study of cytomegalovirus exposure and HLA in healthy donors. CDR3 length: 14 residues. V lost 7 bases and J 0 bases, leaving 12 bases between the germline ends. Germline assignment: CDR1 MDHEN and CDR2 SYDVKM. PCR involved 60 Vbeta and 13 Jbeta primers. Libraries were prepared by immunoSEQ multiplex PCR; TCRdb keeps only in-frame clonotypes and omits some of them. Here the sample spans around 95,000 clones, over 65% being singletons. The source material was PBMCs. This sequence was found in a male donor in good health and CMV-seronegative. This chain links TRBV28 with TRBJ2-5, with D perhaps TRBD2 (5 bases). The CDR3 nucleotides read TGTGCCAGCACCGAAAGAGGGTACCAAGAGACCCAGTACTTC. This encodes CASTERGYQETQYF.